This TCR beta chain emerged from a study of monozygotic twins with inflammatory bowel disease. Findings and caveats of the study: No detectable difference in repertoire similarity separated concordant from discordant twins, possibly as a result of limited power. Repertoires of patients may have been made more variable by differing immunosuppressive treatments.

A remark on this clonotype: No antigen is known for it.

Every single donor had a roughly 2.5 ml blood sample drawn. Germline V CDR1 and CDR2: MGHDK, SYGVNS. This CDR3 has 14 amino acids. TCRdb reprocessed the 5' RACE reads, keeping one entry per CDR3 protein, no DNA. Its listing shows about 300,000 distinct CDR3 sequences. Input material: blood. This TCR derives from a human donor with ulcerative colitis or Crohn's disease, or a healthy co-twin of an affected twin (not recorded which). This chain uses TRBV25-1 with TRBJ2-3; TCRdb returns TRBD1, unconfirmable since there is no DNA. The CDR3 is CASSEYRGTDTQYF.